Shown below are 3 T cell receptor beta chains from a single sample sequenced in a study of identical twins' blood T cells. A single record per CDR3 protein comes from TCRdb applying MiXCR to the 5' RACE reads. The sample yields 300,000 to 400,000 distinct CDR3 sequences, about 28% seen once. Material for sequencing was PBMCs. Source of these receptors: a woman aged 18-50 years in good health.

This clonotype has ten or more counts. The gene calls are TRBV25-1 and TRBJ2-7, with D uncertain. Germline lookup yields CDR1 MGHDK and CDR2 SYGVNS. The CDR3 is 13 amino acids. Trimming shortened V by 2 bases and J by 7 bases, and 12 bases separated the two germline ends. CDR3 DNA: TGTGCCAGCAGTGAACAAGACGGGTATGAGCAGTACTTC. Translating it yields CASSEQDGYEQYF.

There are many counts of this clonotype. The V call is TRBV20-1, the J call TRBJ2-3; a weak D match, TRBD2 (7 bases). V was trimmed by 5 bases and J by 3 bases, leaving 21 bases between them. This CDR3 comprises 16 residues. Germline CDR1 is DFQATT and CDR2 is SNEGSKA (reference sequence). The CDR3 DNA reads as TGCAGTGCTGGGGGAACGGCTGCGGGGGCGACAGATACGCAGTATTTT. Residues: CSAGGTAAGATDTQYF.

This clonotype turned up a few times. V usage is TRBV29-1 and J usage is TRBJ2-2, with TRBD1 matching 10 bases. CDR1 and CDR2 (germline): SQVTM, ANQGSEA. Germline trimming cut 4 bases from V and 4 bases from J; bases unmatched to any gene: 9. The CDR3 has 16 residues. The CDR3 loop reads CSVVSPRDRGTGELFF. For the CDR3, the DNA is TGCAGCGTTGTGTCCCCCCGGGACAGGGGCACCGGGGAGCTGTTTTTT.